The source of this TCR beta chain is a study of blood T cell repertoires in COVID-19 (dated by TCRdb to between 2020 and 2021). As for the study more broadly: Collaborator samples came from the United States, Italy and Spain and covered acute and convalescent phases of COVID-19. The material from the prospective study consisted of cDNA or gDNA derived from T cells, B-cell-depleted T cells, or PBMCs. Subjects who had been exposed to COVID-19, were actively infected with it, or had recovered from it provided the deeply sampled blood TCRbeta repertoires that made up the dataset. A freely available public database, intended as a resource for researchers studying the immune response to SARS-CoV-2, is where the repertoires were released. Samples came from the ongoing ImmuneRACE study (first 160 participants) plus 1,254 subjects from 6 global collaborators. Sample metadata almost always included a de-identified subject ID, COVID-19 status, age in years and sex. Where available, HLA class I and class II types were obtained from metadata supplied by the sample provider rather than from assay-based typing. What the study reported, not specific to this receptor: The quantity of clinical and demographic metadata differed by source and by participant and was supplied without curation.

From V the trimming removes 5 bases and from J it removes 0 bases, while the gene matches leave 4 bases of the junction unaccounted for. From the germline V gene, CDR1 is SNHLY and CDR2 is FYNNEI. CDR3 length: 14 amino acids, cysteine to phenylalanine. The CDR3 DNA has 42 bases and is translated from base 1. This clone was observed a handful of times. The antigen it recognizes is unknown. The input lacks base qualities; no much larger clone sits a single base away. Collaborating institutions collected whole blood in K2EDTA tubes following their own protocols. For TCRbeta analysis, collaborators shipped samples in one of three forms: frozen whole blood, isolated PBMCs, or DNA extracted from either of those sample types. TCRbeta CDR3 regions were amplified from genomic DNA by means of the immunoSEQ Assay, a bias-controlled multiplex PCR. Per the original workflow: The number of nucleated cells in each sample was estimated by amplification of reference gene primers within the assay. Sequence reads were collapsed and filtered to measure the absolute abundance of every unique TCRbeta CDR3 rearrangement. Productive Simpson clonality was computed per sample as the square root of Simpson's diversity index over productive rearrangements. TCRdb re-hosts the immuneACCESS table, in-frame sequences only. Its copies lack some clones; in the studies checked, an unresolved V gene accounts for under half of them, and the cause for the rest is not known. V and J calls and clone size are given by that table; D and trimming were obtained from the DNA. The sample table lists 150,000 to 200,000 clones, roughly four fifths of them with a count of one. Roughly 10% of the sample is taken by the ten largest.

This clonotype was sampled from a human donor in a cohort sampled during active COVID-19. The sequenced sample consisted of peripheral blood. Rearrangement joined TRBV2 to TRBJ2-7; a stretch of 7 junction bases matches TRBD1. The CDR3 sequence is CASSKTGSSYEQYF. The DNA is TGTGCCAGCAGTAAGACAGGGAGCTCCTACGAGCAGTACTTC. Reference TRBV2 and TRBJ2-7 proteins supply the regions before and after the CDR3; the full variable domain is: EPEVTQTPSHQVTQMGQEVILRCVPISNHLYFYWYRQILGQKVEFLVSFYNNEISEKSEIFDDQFSVERPDGSNFTLKIRSTKLEDSAMYFCASSKTGSSYEQYFGPGTRLTVT.